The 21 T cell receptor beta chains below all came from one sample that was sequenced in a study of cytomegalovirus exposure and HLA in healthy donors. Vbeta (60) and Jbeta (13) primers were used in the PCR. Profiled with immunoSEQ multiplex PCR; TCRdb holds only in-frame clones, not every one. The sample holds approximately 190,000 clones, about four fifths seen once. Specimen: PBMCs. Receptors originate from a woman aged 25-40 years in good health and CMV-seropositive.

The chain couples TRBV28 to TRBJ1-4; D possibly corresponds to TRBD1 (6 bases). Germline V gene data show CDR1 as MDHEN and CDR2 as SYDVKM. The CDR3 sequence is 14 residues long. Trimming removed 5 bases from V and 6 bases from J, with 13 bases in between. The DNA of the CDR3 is TGTGCCAGCAGTCCCCCTAGACAGGATGAAAAACTGTTTTTT. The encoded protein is CASSPPRQDEKLFF.

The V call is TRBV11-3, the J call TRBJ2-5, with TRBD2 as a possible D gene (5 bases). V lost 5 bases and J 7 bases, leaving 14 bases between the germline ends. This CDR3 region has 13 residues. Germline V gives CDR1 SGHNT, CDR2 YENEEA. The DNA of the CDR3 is TGTGCCAGCAGCATTAGCGCTTACGGGACCCAGTACTTC. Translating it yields CASSISAYGTQYF.

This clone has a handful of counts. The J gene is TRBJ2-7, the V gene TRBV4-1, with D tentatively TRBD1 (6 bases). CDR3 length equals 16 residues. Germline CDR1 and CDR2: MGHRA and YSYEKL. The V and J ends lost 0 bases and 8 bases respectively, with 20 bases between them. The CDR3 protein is CASSQEERSGRGKQYF. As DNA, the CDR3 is TGCGCCAGCAGCCAAGAAGAAAGGTCGGGCAGGGGAAAGCAGTACTTC.

CDR3 DNA: TGTGCCAGCAGCCGACAGGGAAGGGGCGAGCAGTACTTC. Protein product: CASSRQGRGEQYF. The chain links TRBV5-4 to TRBJ2-7; TRBD1 agrees at 7 bases. Germline lookup yields CDR1 SGHNT and CDR2 YYREEE (reference sequence). V lost 4 bases, J lost 6 bases, and 7 bases stayed unmatched. CDR3 length equals 13 residues.

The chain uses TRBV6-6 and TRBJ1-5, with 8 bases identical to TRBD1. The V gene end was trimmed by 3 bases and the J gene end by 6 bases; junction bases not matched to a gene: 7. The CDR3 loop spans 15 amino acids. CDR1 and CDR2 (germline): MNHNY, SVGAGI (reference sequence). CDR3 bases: TGTGCCAGCAGTTATGCCGGACAGGGAGGTCAGCCCCAGCATTTT. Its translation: CASSYAGQGGQPQHF.

CDR3 region: CASSRTRWGSPLHF. The DNA of the CDR3 is TGTGCCAGCAGTAGGACTCGGTGGGGATCACCCCTCCACTTT. The chain uses TRBV28 and TRBJ1-6; D is unresolved. The CDR3 is made up of 14 amino acids. Germline V lookup: CDR1 MDHEN, CDR2 SYDVKM. V lost 5 bases, J lost 10 bases, and 15 bases lay in between.

CDR3 amino acids: CASSHTSIGNTIYF. The CDR3 DNA reads as TGTGCCAGCAGCCACACCTCGATTGGAAACACCATATATTTT. This chain links TRBV11-2 with TRBJ1-3; D not certain. The CDR3 runs 14 residues. The ends were cut back, 5 bases at V and 3 bases at J, with 11 bases in the middle. CDR1 and CDR2 (germline): SGHAT, FQNNGV.

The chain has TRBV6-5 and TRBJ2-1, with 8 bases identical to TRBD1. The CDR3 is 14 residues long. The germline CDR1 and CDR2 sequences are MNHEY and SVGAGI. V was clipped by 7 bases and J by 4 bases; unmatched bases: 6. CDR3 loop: CASTPGGGYNEQFF. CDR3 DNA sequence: TGTGCCAGCACCCCAGGGGGCGGGTACAATGAGCAGTTCTTC.

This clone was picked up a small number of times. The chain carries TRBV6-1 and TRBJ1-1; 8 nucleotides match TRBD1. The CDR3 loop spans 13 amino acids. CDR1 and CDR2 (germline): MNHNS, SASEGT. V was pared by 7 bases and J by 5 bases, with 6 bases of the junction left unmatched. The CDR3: CASTHTGGTEAFF. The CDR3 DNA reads TGTGCCAGCACTCACACAGGGGGTACTGAAGCTTTCTTT.

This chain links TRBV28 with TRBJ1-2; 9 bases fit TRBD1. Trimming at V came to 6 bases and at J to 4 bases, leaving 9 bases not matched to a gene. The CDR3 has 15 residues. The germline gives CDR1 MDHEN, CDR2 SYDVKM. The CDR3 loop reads CASRTGQGQVYGYTF. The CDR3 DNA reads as TGTGCCAGCAGAACAGGACAGGGGCAAGTCTATGGCTACACCTTC.

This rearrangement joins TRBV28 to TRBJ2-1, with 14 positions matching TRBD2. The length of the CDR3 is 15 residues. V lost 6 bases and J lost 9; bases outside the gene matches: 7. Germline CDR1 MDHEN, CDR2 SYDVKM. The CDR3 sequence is CASSRGLAGGPEQFF. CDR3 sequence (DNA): TGTGCCAGCAGCCGAGGACTAGCGGGGGGACCTGAGCAGTTCTTC.

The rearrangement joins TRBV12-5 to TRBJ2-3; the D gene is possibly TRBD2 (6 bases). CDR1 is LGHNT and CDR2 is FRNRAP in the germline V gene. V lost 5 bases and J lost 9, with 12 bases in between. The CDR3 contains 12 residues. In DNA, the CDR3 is TGTGCTAGTGGTACCGAGGGGAGGACGCAGTATTTT. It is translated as CASGTEGRTQYF.

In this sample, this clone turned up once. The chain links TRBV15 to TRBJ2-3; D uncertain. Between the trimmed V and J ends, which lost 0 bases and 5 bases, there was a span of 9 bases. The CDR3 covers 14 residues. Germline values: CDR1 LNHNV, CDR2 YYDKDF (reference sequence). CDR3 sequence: CATSRDYREDTQYF. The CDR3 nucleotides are TGTGCCACCAGCAGAGATTATAGAGAAGATACGCAGTATTTT. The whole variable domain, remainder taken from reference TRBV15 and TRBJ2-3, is DAMVIQNPRYQVTQFGKPVTLSCSQTLNHNVMYWYQQKSSQAPKLLFHYYDKDFNNEADTPDNFQSRRPNTSFCFLDIRSPGLGDTAMYLCATSRDYREDTQYFGPGTRLTVL.

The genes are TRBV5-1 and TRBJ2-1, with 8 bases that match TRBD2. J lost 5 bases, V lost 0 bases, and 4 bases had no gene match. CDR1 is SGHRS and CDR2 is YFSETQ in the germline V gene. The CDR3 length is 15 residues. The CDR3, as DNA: TGCGCCAGCAGCTTGGCCCCAGCGGGGGACAATGAGCAGTTCTTC. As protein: CASSLAPAGDNEQFF.

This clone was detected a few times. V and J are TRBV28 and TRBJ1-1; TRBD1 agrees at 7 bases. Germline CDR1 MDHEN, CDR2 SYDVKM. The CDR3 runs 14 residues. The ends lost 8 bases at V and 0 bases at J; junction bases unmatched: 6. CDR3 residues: CASATGSMNTEAFF. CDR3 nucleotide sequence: TGTGCCAGCGCGACAGGGAGCATGAACACTGAAGCTTTCTTT.

The CDR3 protein is CASSPVRLFGYTF. DNA of the CDR3: TGTGCCAGCAGTCCGGTCAGGTTGTTTGGCTACACCTTC. The V gene is TRBV6-5, the J gene TRBJ1-2; D is unclear. This CDR3 spans 13 amino acids. V shed 5 bases and J shed 7 bases, with 14 bases lying between them. Looked up from germline, CDR1 is MNHEY and CDR2 is SVGAGI.

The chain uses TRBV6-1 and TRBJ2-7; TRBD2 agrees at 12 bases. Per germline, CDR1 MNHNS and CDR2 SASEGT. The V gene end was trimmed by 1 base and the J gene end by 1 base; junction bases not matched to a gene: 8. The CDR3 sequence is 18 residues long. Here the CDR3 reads CASSEVPSGGALSYEQYF. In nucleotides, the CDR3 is TGTGCCAGCAGTGAAGTCCCTAGCGGGGGGGCCCTATCCTACGAGCAGTACTTC.

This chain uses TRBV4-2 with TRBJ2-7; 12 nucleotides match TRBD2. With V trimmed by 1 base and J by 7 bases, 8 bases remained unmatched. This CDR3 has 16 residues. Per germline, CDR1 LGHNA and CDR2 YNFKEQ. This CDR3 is CASSQGLAGGPGEQYF. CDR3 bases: TGTGCCAGCAGCCAAGGGCTAGCGGGAGGGCCGGGGGAGCAGTACTTC.

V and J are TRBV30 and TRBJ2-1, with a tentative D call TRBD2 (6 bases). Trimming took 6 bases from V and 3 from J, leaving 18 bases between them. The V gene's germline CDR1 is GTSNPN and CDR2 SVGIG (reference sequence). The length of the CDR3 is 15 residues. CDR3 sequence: CACVRGVVVYNEQFF. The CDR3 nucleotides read TGTGCCTGTGTGCGCGGGGTCGTTGTCTACAATGAGCAGTTCTTC.

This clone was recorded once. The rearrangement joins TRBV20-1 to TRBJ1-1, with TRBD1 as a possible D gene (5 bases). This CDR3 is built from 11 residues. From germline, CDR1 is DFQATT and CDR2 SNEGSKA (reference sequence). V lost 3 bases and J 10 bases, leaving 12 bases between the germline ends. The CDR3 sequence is CSARGQSGAFF. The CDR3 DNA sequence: TGCAGTGCTAGGGGGCAGTCCGGAGCTTTCTTT.

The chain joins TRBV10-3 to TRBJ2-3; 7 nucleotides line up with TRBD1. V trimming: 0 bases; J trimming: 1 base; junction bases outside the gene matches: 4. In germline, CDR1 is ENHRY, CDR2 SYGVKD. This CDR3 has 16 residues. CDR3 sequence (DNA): TGTGCCATCAGTGAGTCGACAGGGATGGGCACAGATACGCAGTATTTT. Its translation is CAISESTGMGTDTQYF.